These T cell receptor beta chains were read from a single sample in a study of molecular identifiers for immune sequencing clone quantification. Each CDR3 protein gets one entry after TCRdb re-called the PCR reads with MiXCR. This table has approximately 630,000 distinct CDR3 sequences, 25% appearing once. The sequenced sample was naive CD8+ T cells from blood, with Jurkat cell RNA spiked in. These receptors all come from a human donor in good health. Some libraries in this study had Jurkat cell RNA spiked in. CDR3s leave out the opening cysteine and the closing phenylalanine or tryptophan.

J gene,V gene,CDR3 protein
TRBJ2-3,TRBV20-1,SARKGSASTDTQY
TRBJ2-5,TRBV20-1,SARPGSGGETQY
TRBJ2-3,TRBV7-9,ASSFSTGGPTDTQY
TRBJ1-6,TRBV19,ASSIDPGDNSPLY
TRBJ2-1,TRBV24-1,ATSDSTSGEYNEQF
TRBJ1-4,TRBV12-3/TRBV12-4,ASSLDRGLTNEKLF
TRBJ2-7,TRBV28,ASSPGHEGSYEQY
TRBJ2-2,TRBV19,ASSIGTGVTGELF
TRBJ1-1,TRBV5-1,ASSLTGDPTEAF
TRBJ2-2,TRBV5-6,ASSLVRTDTGELF
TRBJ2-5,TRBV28,ASSPPDVAQETQY
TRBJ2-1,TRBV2,ASSDGPNNEQF
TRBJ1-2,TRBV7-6,ASSLAGRGAELNYGYT
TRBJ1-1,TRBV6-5,ASSQDRVEAF
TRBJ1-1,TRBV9,ASSVEGGYTEAF
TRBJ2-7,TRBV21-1,ASSNGQIVGEQY
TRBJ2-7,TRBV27,ASSPGSTEQY
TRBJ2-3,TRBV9,ASSLQGGALTDTQY
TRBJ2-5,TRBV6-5,ASSYVVGGAQETQY
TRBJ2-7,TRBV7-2,ASSSGRGTPEQY
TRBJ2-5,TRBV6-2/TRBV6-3,ASSTPGTEETQY
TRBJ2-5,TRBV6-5,ASSTFRETQY
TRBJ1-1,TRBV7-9,ASSYPTGAEAF
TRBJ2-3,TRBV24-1,ATSGPASGANTDTQY
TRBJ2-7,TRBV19,ASRATGGRFYEQY
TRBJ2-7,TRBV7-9,ASSLDSGLYEQY
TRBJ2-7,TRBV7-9,ASSGRKNEQY
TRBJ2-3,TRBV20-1,SARASKGRDTQY
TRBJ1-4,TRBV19,ASSIVGTGTEKLF
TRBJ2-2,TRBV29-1,SASGGSTGVLF
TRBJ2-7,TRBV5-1,ASSLVPYSGTSGAYEQY
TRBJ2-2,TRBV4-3,ASSPAGRDGELF
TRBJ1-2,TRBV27,ASRDIAQNYGYT
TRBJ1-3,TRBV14,ASQGTGDRQGNTIY
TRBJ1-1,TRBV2,ASSVPGQEDMNTEAF
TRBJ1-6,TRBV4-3,ASSQRDVRSSYNSPLH
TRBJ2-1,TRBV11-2,ASSLGRNEQF
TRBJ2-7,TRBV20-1,SASEGQGTYEQY
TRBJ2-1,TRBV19,ASSIDLYNEQF
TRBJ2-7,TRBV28,ASSLRGRGAVYEQY
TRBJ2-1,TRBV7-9,ASSLLENEQF
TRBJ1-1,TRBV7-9,ASSLVTVEAF
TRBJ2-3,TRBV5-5,ASSLATSGGALADTQY
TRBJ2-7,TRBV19,ASSIVDSGYEQY
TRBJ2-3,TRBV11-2,ASSLVGGSRLTDTQY
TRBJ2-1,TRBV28,ASSSGLAGGRGTYNEQF
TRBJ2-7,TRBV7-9,ASSLPRGSALNYEQY
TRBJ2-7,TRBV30,AWSPFEGAVYEQY
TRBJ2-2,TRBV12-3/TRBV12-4,ASSYPRDRFNGELF